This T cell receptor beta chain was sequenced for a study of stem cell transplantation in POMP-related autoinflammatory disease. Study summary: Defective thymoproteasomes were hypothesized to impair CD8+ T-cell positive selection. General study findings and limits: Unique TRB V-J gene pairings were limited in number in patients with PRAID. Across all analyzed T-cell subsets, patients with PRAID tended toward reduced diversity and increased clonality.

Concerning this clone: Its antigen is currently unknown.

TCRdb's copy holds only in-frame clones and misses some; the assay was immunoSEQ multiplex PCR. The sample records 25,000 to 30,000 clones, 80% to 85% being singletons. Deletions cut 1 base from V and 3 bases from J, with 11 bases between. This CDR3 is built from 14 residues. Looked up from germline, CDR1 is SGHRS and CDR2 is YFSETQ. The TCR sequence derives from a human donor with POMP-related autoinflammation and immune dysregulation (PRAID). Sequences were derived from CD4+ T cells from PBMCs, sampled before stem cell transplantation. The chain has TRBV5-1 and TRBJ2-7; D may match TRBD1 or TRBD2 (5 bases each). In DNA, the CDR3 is TGCGCCAGCAGCTTGAGGGGACCCTTCTACGAGCAGTACTTC. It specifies CASSLRGPFYEQYF.